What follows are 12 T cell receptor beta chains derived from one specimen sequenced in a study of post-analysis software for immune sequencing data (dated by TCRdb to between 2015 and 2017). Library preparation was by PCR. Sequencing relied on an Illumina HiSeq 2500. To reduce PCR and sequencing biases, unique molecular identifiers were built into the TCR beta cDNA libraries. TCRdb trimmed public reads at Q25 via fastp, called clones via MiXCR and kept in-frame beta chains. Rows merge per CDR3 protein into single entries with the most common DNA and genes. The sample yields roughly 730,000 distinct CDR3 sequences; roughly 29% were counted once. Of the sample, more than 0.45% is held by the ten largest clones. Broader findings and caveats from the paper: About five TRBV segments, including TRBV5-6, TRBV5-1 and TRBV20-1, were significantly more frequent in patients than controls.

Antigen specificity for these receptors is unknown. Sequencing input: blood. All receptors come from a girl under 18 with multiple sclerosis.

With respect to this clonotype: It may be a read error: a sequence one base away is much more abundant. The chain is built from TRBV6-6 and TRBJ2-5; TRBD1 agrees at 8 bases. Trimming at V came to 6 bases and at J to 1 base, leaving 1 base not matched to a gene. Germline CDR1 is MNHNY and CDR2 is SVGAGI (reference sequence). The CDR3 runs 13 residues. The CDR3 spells CASRTGVQETQYF. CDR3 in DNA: TGTGCCAGCAGGACAGGGGTCCAAGAGACCCAGTACTTC.

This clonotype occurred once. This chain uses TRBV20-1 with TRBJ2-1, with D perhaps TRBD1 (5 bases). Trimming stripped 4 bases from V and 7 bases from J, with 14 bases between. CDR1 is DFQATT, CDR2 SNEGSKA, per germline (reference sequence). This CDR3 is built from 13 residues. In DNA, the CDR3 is TGCAGTGCTATGGGGCCTGCCCGAAATGAGCAGTTCTTC. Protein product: CSAMGPARNEQFF.

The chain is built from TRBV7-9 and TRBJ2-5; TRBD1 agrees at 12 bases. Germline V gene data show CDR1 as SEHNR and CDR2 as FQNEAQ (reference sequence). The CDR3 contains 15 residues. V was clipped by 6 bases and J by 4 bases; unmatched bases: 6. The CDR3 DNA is TGTGCCAGCAGGGGGGACAGGGGGCTTGGAGAGACCCAGTACTTC. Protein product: CASRGDRGLGETQYF. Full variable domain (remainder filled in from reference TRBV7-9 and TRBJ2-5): DTGVSQNPRHKITKRGQNVTFRCDPISEHNRLYWYRQTLGQGPEFLTYFQNEAQLEKSRLLSDRFSAERPKGSFSTLEIQRTEQGDSAMYLCASRGDRGLGETQYFGPGTRLLVL.

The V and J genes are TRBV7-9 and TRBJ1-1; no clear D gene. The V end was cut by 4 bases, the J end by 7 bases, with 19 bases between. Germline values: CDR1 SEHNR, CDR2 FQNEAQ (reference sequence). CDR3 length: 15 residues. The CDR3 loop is CASSSPLSTGLEAFF. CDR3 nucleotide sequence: TGTGCCAGCAGCTCACCTCTCAGCACCGGTCTTGAAGCTTTCTTT. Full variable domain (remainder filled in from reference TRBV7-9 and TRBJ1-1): DTGVSQNPRHKITKRGQNVTFRCDPISEHNRLYWYRQTLGQGPEFLTYFQNEAQLEKSRLLSDRFSAERPKGSFSTLEIQRTEQGDSAMYLCASSSPLSTGLEAFFGQGTRLTVV.

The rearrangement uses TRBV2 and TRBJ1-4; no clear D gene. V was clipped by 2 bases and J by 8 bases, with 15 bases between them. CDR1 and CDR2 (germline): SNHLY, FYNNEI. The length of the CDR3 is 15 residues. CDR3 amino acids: CASSELIGRREKLFF. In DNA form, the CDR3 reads TGTGCCAGCAGTGAACTTATCGGGAGAAGGGAAAAACTGTTTTTT.

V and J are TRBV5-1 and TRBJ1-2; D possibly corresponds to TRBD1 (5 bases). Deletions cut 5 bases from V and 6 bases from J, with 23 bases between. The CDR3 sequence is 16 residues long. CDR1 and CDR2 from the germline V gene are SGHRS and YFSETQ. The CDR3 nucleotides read TGCGCCAGCAGAAGCTGGGGGACGGAAAAACGACATGGCTACACCTTC. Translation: CASRSWGTEKRHGYTF.

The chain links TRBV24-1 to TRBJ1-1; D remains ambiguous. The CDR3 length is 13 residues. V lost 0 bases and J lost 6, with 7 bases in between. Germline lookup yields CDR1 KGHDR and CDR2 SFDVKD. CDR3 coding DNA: TGTGCCACCAGTGATTTGATGGGCTCTGAAGCTTTCTTT. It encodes CATSDLMGSEAFF.

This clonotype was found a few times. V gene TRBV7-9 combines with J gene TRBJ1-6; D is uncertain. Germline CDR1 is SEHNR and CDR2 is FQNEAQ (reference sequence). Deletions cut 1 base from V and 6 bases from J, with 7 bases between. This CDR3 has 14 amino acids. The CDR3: CASSLGQTNSPLHF. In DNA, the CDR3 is TGTGCCAGCAGCTTAGGCCAGACTAATTCACCCCTCCACTTT.

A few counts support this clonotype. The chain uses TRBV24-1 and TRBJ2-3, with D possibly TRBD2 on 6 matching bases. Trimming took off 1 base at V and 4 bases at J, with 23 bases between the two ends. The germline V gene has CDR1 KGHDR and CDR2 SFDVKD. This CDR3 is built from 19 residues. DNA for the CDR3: TGTGCCACCAGTGATTTTGCCTGGGGCGCGGGGCGGCAGGCAGATACGCAGTATTTT. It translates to CATSDFAWGAGRQADTQYF.

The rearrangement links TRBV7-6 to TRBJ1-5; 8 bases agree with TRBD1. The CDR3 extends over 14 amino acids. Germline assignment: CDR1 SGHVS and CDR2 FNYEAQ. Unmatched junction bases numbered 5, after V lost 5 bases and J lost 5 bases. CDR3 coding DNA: TGTGCCAGCAGCCCCGGACAGGGCCATCAGCCCCAGCATTTT. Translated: CASSPGQGHQPQHF.

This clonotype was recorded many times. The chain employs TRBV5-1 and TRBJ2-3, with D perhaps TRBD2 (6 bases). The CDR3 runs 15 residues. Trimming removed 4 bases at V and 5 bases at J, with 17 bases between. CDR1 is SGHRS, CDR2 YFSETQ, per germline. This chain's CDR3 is CASSPGLQARDTQYF. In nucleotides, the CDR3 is TGCGCCAGCAGCCCGGGACTCCAAGCTAGAGATACGCAGTATTTT.

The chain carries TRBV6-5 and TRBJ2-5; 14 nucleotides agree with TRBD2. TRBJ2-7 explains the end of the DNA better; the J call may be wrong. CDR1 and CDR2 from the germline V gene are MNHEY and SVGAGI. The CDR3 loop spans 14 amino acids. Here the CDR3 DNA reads TGTGCCAGCGGGGGACTAGCGGGAGAAGGCGAGCAGTACTTC. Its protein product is CASGGLAGEGEQYF.